This TCR beta chain came from a study of cytomegalovirus exposure and HLA in healthy donors. As for the study in general: An earlier analysis identified more than 90 million unique TCR beta sequences in about 200 million T cells. Findings and limits, study-wide: Within an earlier analysis, most TCR beta V segments proved productive either about 90% or about 30% of the time. HLA alleles were associated with roughly 15,000 TCR beta sequences in a later analysis at 0.05 false discovery rate. The authors considered a cluster of highly shared sequence variants likely to be a sequencing artifact.

As for this clone: No antigen is known for it.

Researchers ran the PCR with 60 Vbeta and 13 Jbeta primers. The repertoire was sequenced with immunoSEQ multiplex PCR; TCRdb's copy has only in-frame clones and lacks some. The sample has fewer than 250,000 clones, 81% seen once. The CDR3 contains 17 residues. V was clipped by 11 bases and J by 3 bases, with 29 bases between them. CDR1 and CDR2 from the germline V gene are MNHEY and SMNVEV (reference sequence). The sequencing input was PBMCs. The chain uses TRBV27 and TRBJ2-7; D is perhaps TRBD2 (6 bases). The TCR sequence derives from a man aged 18 to 35 in good health and CMV-seronegative. The CDR3 here is CAGTALSGLCSDYEQYF. The CDR3, as DNA: TGTGCCGGCACCGCGCTCTCGGGACTGTGTTCCGACTACGAGCAGTACTTC.